These 3 T cell receptor beta chains share one sample of origin, sequenced in a study of T-cell reconstitution after alpha-beta-depleted transplantation in children. Preparation of the TCRbeta library was carried out with unique molecular identifiers. TCRdb analysed the PCR reads with MiXCR anew, one entry per CDR3 protein. The sample lists around 450,000 distinct CDR3 sequences, about 10% occurring once. The sequenced sample was PBMCs, obtained before TCRalphabeta/CD19-depleted stem cell transplant. The receptors stem from a child younger than 10 with inherited bone marrow failure, due to receive a stem cell transplant.

This clonotype has at least ten counts. The germline gene is not matched at one end of the junction; a read error may be the cause. This sequence joins TRBV7-9 and TRBJ2-5; 9 positions match TRBD2. This CDR3 has 15 amino acids. Germline lookup yields CDR1 SEHNR and CDR2 FQNEAQ (reference sequence). CDR3 DNA: TGTGCCAGCAGCCTAGCGGGACCGTACCAAGAGACCCAGTACTTC. Its translation is CASSLAGPYQETQYF.

The chain joins TRBV20-1 to TRBJ1-2, with no clear D. The CDR3 loop spans 13 amino acids. CDR1 is DFQATT and CDR2 is SNEGSKA in the germline V gene (reference sequence). V was clipped by 3 bases and J by 2 bases, with 10 bases between them. In nucleotides, the CDR3 is TGCAGTGCTAGGCCTACAGACAACTATGGCTACACCTTC. As protein: CSARPTDNYGYTF.

About this clonotype: A junction boundary mismatches the germline segment, possibly from a read error. V usage is TRBV20-1 and J usage is TRBJ2-1, with 9 bases matching TRBD2. Germline V gene sequence: CDR1 DFQATT, CDR2 SNEGSKA (reference sequence). This CDR3 is built from 15 residues. DNA of the CDR3: TGCTGTGCTAGGGGACTAGCCAGAGGGGTCTATGAGCAGTTCTTC. Translating gives CCARGLARGVYEQFF.